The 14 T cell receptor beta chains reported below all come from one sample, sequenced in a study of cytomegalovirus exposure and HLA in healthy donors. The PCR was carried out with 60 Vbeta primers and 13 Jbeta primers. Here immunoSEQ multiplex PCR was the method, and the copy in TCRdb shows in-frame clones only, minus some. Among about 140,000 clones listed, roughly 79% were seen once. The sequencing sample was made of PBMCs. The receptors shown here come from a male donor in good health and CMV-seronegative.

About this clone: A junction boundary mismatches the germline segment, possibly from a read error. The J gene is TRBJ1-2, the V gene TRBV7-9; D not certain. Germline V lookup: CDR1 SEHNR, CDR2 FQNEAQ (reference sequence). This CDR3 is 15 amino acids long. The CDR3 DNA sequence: TGTTCCAGCAGCTATGTCTCTGGAGCTATCTATGGCTACACCTTC. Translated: CSSSYVSGAIYGYTF.

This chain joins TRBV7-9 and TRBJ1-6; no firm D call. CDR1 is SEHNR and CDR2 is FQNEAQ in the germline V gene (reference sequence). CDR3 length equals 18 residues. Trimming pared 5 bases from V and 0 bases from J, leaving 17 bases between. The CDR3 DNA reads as TGTGCCAGCAGCCCCCTTGGGCAGTCCAACTCCTATAATTCACCCCTCCACTTT. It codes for CASSPLGQSNSYNSPLHF. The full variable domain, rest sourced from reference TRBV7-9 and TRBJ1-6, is DTGVSQNPRHKITKRGQNVTFRCDPISEHNRLYWYRQTLGQGPEFLTYFQNEAQLEKSRLLSDRFSAERPKGSFSTLEIQRTEQGDSAMYLCASSPLGQSNSYNSPLHFGNGTRLTVT.

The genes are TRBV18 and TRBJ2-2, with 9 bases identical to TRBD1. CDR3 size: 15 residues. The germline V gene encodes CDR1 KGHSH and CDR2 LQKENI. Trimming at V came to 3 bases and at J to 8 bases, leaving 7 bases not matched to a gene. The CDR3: CASSPFTGGPGELFF. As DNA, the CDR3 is TGTGCCAGCTCACCTTTTACAGGGGGCCCAGGGGAGCTGTTTTTT.

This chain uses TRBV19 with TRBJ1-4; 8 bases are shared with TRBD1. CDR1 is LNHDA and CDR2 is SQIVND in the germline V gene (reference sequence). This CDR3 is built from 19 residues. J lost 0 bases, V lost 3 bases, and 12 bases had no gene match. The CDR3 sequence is CASSIPPTGAVSTNEKLFF. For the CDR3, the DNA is TGTGCCAGTAGTATTCCCCCGACAGGGGCGGTCTCAACTAATGAAAAACTGTTTTTT. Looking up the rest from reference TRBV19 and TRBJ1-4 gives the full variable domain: DGGITQSPKYLFRKEGQNVTLSCEQNLNHDAMYWYRQDPGQGLRLIYYSQIVNDFQKGDIAEGYSVSREKKESFPLTVTSAQKNPTAFYLCASSIPPTGAVSTNEKLFFGSGTQLSVL.

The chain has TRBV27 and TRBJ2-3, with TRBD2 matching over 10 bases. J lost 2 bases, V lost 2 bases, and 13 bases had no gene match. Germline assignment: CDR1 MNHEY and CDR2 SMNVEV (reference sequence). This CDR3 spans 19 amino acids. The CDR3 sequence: CASSLSGGTSGALTDTQYF. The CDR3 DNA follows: TGTGCCAGCAGTTTAAGCGGGGGCACTAGCGGGGCCCTCACAGATACGCAGTATTTT.

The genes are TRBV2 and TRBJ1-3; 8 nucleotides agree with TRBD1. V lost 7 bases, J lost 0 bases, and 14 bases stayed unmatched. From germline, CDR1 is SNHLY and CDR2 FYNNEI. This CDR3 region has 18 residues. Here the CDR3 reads CASKIGFRDRNSGNTIYF. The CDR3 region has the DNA TGTGCCAGCAAGATCGGTTTCCGGGACAGGAACTCTGGAAACACCATATATTTT.

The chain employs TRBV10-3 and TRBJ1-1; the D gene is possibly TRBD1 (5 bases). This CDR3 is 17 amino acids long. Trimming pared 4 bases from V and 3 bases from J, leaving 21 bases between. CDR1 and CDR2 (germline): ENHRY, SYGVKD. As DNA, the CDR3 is TGTGCCATCAGTGGATCCCGGGGGTCAGGTCGGGACACTGAAGCTTTCTTT. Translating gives CAISGSRGSGRDTEAFF.

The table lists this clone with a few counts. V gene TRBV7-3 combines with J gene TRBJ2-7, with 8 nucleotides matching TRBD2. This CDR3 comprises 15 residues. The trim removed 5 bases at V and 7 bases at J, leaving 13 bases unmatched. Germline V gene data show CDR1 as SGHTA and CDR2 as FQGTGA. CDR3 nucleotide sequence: TGTGCCAGCAGCCGCGATTGGACTAGCTCGGGTGAGCAGTACTTC. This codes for CASSRDWTSSGEQYF.

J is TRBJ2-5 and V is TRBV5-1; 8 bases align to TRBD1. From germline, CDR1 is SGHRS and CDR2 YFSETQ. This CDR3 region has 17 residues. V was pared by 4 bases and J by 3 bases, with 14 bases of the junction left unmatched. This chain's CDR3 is CASSIGRGLVVEETQYF. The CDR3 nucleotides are TGCGCCAGCAGCATCGGCAGGGGGCTAGTTGTGGAAGAGACCCAGTACTTC. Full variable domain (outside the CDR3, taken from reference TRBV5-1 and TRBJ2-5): KAGVTQTPRYLIKTRGQQVTLSCSPISGHRSVSWYQQTPGQGLQFLFEYFSETQRNKGNFPGRFSGRQFSNSRSEMNVSTLELGDSALYLCASSIGRGLVVEETQYFGPGTRLLVL.

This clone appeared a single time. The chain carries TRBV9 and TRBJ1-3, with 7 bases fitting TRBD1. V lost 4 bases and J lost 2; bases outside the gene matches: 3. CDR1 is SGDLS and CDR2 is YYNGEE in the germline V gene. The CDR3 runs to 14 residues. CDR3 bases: TGTGCCAGCAGCCCAGACAGGGCTGGAAACACCATATATTTT. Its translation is CASSPDRAGNTIYF.

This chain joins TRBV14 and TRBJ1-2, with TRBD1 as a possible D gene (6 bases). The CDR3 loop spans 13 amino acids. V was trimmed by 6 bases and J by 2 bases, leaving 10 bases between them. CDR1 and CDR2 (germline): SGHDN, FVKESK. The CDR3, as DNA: TGTGCCAGCAGTCTAGACAGGAACTATGGCTACACCTTC. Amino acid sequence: CASSLDRNYGYTF. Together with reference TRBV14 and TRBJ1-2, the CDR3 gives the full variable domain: EAGVTQFPSHSVIEKGQTVTLRCDPISGHDNLYWYRRVMGKEIKFLLHFVKESKQDESGMPNNRFLAERTGGTYSTLKVQPAELEDSGVYFCASSLDRNYGYTFGSGTRLTVV.

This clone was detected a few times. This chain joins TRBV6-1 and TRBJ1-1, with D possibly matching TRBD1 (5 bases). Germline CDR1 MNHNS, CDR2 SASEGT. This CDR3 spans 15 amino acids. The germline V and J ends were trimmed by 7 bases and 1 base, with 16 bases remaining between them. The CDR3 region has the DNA TGTGCCAGCACCGTGGAGGGACTGGCGAACACTGAAGCTTTCTTT. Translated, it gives CASTVEGLANTEAFF.

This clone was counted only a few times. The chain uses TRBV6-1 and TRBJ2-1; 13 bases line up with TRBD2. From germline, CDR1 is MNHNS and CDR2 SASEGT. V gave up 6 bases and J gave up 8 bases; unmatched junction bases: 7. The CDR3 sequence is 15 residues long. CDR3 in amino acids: CASSGTSGVFDEQFF. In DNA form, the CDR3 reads TGTGCCAGCAGCGGGACTAGCGGGGTTTTCGATGAGCAGTTCTTC.

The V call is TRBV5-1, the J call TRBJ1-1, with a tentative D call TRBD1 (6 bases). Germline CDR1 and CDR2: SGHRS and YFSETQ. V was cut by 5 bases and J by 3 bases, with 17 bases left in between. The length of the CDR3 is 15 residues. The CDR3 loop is CASRGRGGRDTEAFF. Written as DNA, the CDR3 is TGCGCCAGCAGGGGAAGAGGGGGGAGGGACACTGAAGCTTTCTTT.